The next 30 T cell receptor beta chains were all read from a single sample in a study of T cell responses to AZD1222 COVID-19 vaccine. Measured with immunoSEQ multiplex PCR; TCRdb has only the in-frame clones, and not every one. Of 200,000 or so clones in the sample, about 94% were seen once. The starting material was peripheral blood, obtained on day 0 of AZD1222 vaccination. The receptors shown here come from an adult in good health.

The chain has TRBV27 and TRBJ2-5; D not certain. The germline V gene encodes CDR1 MNHEY and CDR2 SMNVEV (reference sequence). Trimming stripped 11 bases from V and 1 base from J, with 8 bases between. The CDR3 has 11 amino acids. The CDR3 reads CAGFVQETQYF. The DNA for the CDR3 is TGTGCCGGCTTCGTCCAAGAGACCCAGTACTTC.

The chain uses TRBV2 and TRBJ2-3; possibly TRBD1 for D (5 bases). Germline V CDR1 and CDR2: SNHLY, FYNNEI. The CDR3 runs to 14 residues. Between the trimmed V and J ends, which lost 4 bases and 5 bases, there was a span of 13 bases. The CDR3 coding sequence is TGTGCCAGCAGTGTTACAGGCTGGGTAGATACGCAGTATTTT. This encodes CASSVTGWVDTQYF.

The chain uses TRBV2 and TRBJ2-1; the D is unclear. V lost 7 bases and J lost 8, with 12 bases in between. Looked up from germline, CDR1 is SNHLY and CDR2 is FYNNEI. The CDR3 runs to 12 residues. The CDR3 DNA reads as TGTGCCAGCAACGAAAGGAACGATGAGCAGTTCTTC. Amino acids: CASNERNDEQFF. The full variable domain, with the rest looked up from reference TRBV2 and TRBJ2-1, is EPEVTQTPSHQVTQMGQEVILRCVPISNHLYFYWYRQILGQKVEFLVSFYNNEISEKSEIFDDQFSVERPDGSNFTLKIRSTKLEDSAMYFCASNERNDEQFFGPGTRLTVL.

This rearrangement joins TRBV27 to TRBJ1-2; 12 bases align to TRBD1. The germline V gene encodes CDR1 MNHEY and CDR2 SMNVEV (reference sequence). V dropped 4 bases and J dropped 4; count of bases not matched to a gene: 4. The CDR3 runs to 15 residues. CDR3 sequence: CASSSGTGGGYGYTF. The CDR3 DNA follows: TGTGCCAGCAGTTCGGGGACAGGGGGCGGCTATGGCTACACCTTC.

This chain links TRBV24-1 with TRBJ2-7; TRBD2 agrees at 14 bases. Unmatched junction bases numbered 2, after V lost 4 bases and J lost 4 bases. Germline CDR1 KGHDR, CDR2 SFDVKD. CDR3 size: 15 residues. The CDR3 region is CATSEGLAGVYEQYF. CDR3 nucleotide sequence: TGTGCCACCAGTGAGGGACTAGCGGGAGTGTACGAGCAGTACTTC.

The rearrangement joins TRBV7-2 to TRBJ2-3; D uncertain. The CDR3 runs to 17 residues. The V gene's germline CDR1 is SGHTA and CDR2 FQGNSA. The germline V and J ends were trimmed by 1 base and 3 bases, with 17 bases remaining between them. CDR3 protein: CASSLEGPWATTDTQYF. In nucleotides, the CDR3 is TGTGCCAGCAGCTTAGAGGGCCCCTGGGCGACAACAGATACGCAGTATTTT.

The V gene is TRBV28, the J gene TRBJ2-1; 7 bases map to TRBD2. V trimming: 5 bases; J trimming: 2 bases; junction bases outside the gene matches: 3. The CDR3 contains 14 residues. Germline V gene lookup returns CDR1 MDHEN and CDR2 SYDVKM. DNA for the CDR3: TGTGCCAGCAGTGACAGCGGGGCCTACAATGAGCAGTTCTTC. Translating gives CASSDSGAYNEQFF.

This rearrangement joins TRBV7-2 to TRBJ2-6; 7 bases agree with TRBD2. The CDR3 totals 17 residues. Germline CDR1 reads SGHTA; CDR2 reads FQGNSA. Trimming took 2 bases from V and 3 from J; bases not matched to a gene: 7. Written as DNA, the CDR3 is TGTGCCAGCAGCTTAATGGGGAGGGCGGATGGGGCCAACGTCCTGACTTTC. Its protein is CASSLMGRADGANVLTF.

A single count supports this clone. V gene TRBV4-2 combines with J gene TRBJ1-2; TRBD1 might be the D (6 bases). CDR1 is LGHNA and CDR2 is YNFKEQ in the germline V gene. The length of the CDR3 is 14 residues. V was trimmed by 3 bases and J by 4 bases, leaving 12 bases between them. The CDR3 loop is CASSHEEDSYGYTF. The CDR3 DNA reads as TGTGCCAGCAGCCATGAGGAGGACAGCTATGGCTACACCTTC.

This chain links TRBV5-4 with TRBJ1-4; D gene unclear. Germline CDR1 reads SGHNT; CDR2 reads YYREEE (reference sequence). The V and J ends lost 0 bases and 5 bases respectively, with 11 bases between them. This CDR3 has 15 amino acids. CDR3: CASSLVPGGNEKLFF. CDR3 nucleotide sequence: TGTGCCAGCAGCTTGGTTCCAGGCGGGAATGAAAAACTGTTTTTT.

This chain connects TRBV7-9 to TRBJ1-2; tentative D call: TRBD1 (5 bases). Deletions cut 0 bases from V and 5 bases from J, with 13 bases between. The CDR3 totals 15 residues. CDR1 and CDR2 (germline): SEHNR, FQNEAQ (reference sequence). CDR3 loop: CASSLAGTFLYGYTF. Written as DNA, the CDR3 is TGTGCCAGCAGCTTAGCCGGGACTTTCCTTTATGGCTACACCTTC.

The rearrangement uses TRBV11-2 and TRBJ2-3; D is undetermined. Germline V gives CDR1 SGHAT, CDR2 FQNNGV. The CDR3 consists of 14 residues. V lost 0 bases to trimming and J lost 3 bases, with 7 bases between them. CDR3 residues: CASSLELGTDTQYF. DNA for the CDR3: TGTGCCAGCAGCTTAGAACTGGGGACAGATACGCAGTATTTT.

The V call is TRBV12-3 or TRBV12-4, the J call TRBJ1-1; no definite D call. The CDR3 has 12 residues. Trimming took off 6 bases at V and 0 bases at J, with 5 bases between the two ends. CDR3 coding DNA: TGTGCCAGCAGAGAGGTGAACACTGAAGCTTTCTTT. This translates into CASREVNTEAFF.

The chain recombines TRBV5-1 with TRBJ1-2, with a weak D call TRBD1 (5 bases). The germline V gene has CDR1 SGHRS and CDR2 YFSETQ. The CDR3 length is 16 residues. V was clipped by 1 base and J by 6 bases, with 19 bases between them. The CDR3 nucleotides are TGCGCCAGCAGCTTGACTACTCAGGGATCCGGTGATGGCTACACCTTC. Residues: CASSLTTQGSGDGYTF. The complete variable domain, with remaining parts taken from reference TRBV5-1 and TRBJ1-2, reads KAGVTQTPRYLIKTRGQQVTLSCSPISGHRSVSWYQQTPGQGLQFLFEYFSETQRNKGNFPGRFSGRQFSNSRSEMNVSTLELGDSALYLCASSLTTQGSGDGYTFGSGTRLTVV.

V usage is TRBV28 and J usage is TRBJ2-1; 13 bases agree with TRBD2. The CDR3 spans 15 residues. CDR1 and CDR2 from the germline V gene are MDHEN and SYDVKM. J gave up 6 bases and V 4 bases, and 3 bases lay outside the gene matches. The CDR3 nucleotides read TGTGCCAGCAGTTCGACTAGCGGGAGGTCCAATGAGCAGTTCTTC. Amino acid sequence: CASSSTSGRSNEQFF.

The J gene is TRBJ1-1, the V gene TRBV6-5; D gene uncertain. Trimming shortened V by 7 bases and J by 0 bases, and 12 bases separated the two germline ends. This CDR3 spans 14 amino acids. Germline-derived CDR1 and CDR2 are MNHEY and SVGAGI. CDR3: CASKRQLLNTEAFF. CDR3 in DNA: TGTGCCAGCAAAAGACAACTACTGAACACTGAAGCTTTCTTT.

The CDR3 DNA follows: TGTGCCAGTAGTGTTATGACAGGGATTGGCACCGGGGAGCTGTTTTTT. Translation gives CASSVMTGIGTGELFF. This chain connects TRBV19 to TRBJ2-2, with 7 bases aligning to TRBD1. The CDR3 loop spans 16 amino acids. The germline V gene has CDR1 LNHDA and CDR2 SQIVND (reference sequence). The V gene end was trimmed by 5 bases and the J gene end by 4 bases; junction bases not matched to a gene: 10.

The CDR3 DNA reads TGTGCCAGCAGCCCGGCCGGGACAGGGTTTATTATGGCTGAAGCTTTCTTT. Translated, it gives CASSPAGTGFIMAEAFF. V usage is TRBV7-2 and J usage is TRBJ1-1; 9 positions agree with TRBD1. CDR1 is SGHTA and CDR2 is FQGNSA in the germline V gene. This CDR3 spans 17 amino acids. V lost 5 bases, J lost 6 bases, and 16 bases stayed unmatched.

Details on this clone: The junction does not match germline at one end; this may be a read error. The chain is built from TRBV5-1 and TRBJ1-4; 7 nucleotides match TRBD1. The CDR3 sequence is 14 residues long. Germline CDR1 and CDR2: SGHRS and YFSETQ. The CDR3 protein is CASRDDRVGEKLFF. For the CDR3, the DNA is TGCGCCAGCCGAGATGACAGGGTTGGTGAAAAATTGTTTTTT.

This chain uses TRBV24-1 with TRBJ2-7; either TRBD1 or TRBD2 may fit D (5 bases each). CDR1 is KGHDR and CDR2 is SFDVKD in the germline V gene. CDR3 size: 14 residues. Trimming shortened V by 4 bases and J by 3 bases, and 12 bases separated the two germline ends. The CDR3 reads CATSDPGRSYEQYF. CDR3 sequence (DNA): TGTGCCACCAGTGACCCGGGACGGAGCTACGAGCAGTACTTC.

The genes are TRBV3-1 (or the pseudogene TRBV3-2) and TRBJ1-3; D gene ambiguous. The V end was cut by 9 bases, the J end by 3 bases, with 21 bases between. There are 16 residues in the CDR3. Germline V lookup: CDR1 LGHDT, CDR2 YNNKEL (reference sequence). CDR3 coding DNA: TGTGCCAGGAGGAGCACCAACCGGGGTCTTGGAAACACCATATATTTT. It specifies CARRSTNRGLGNTIYF.

The genes are TRBV28 and TRBJ2-4; 8 bases agree with TRBD1. Germline CDR1 reads MDHEN; CDR2 reads SYDVKM. V dropped 5 bases and J dropped 3; count of bases not matched to a gene: 6. CDR3 length: 15 amino acids. The CDR3: CASSRGQGGKNIQYF. DNA for the CDR3: TGTGCCAGCAGTCGAGGACAGGGAGGCAAAAACATTCAGTACTTC.

The chain joins TRBV9 to TRBJ2-7; D is unresolved. The CDR3 sequence is 16 residues long. Germline-derived CDR1 and CDR2 are SGDLS and YYNGEE. Trimming stripped 1 base from V and 2 bases from J, with 16 bases between. The CDR3 nucleotides are TGTGCCAGCAGCGTATCCCCAATACAGAGTGCCTACGAGCAGTACTTC. Its protein is CASSVSPIQSAYEQYF.

The rearrangement uses TRBV9 and TRBJ1-6; 7 nucleotides match TRBD1. The V and J ends lost 4 bases and 12 bases, in that order; junction bases with no gene match: 10. Germline V lookup: CDR1 SGDLS, CDR2 YYNGEE. The CDR3 totals 14 residues. The CDR3 protein is CASSPQGSSLPLHF. Written as DNA, the CDR3 is TGTGCCAGCAGCCCACAGGGGTCGTCCTTACCCCTCCACTTT.

The chain has TRBV29-1 and TRBJ1-1; maybe TRBD1 (6 bases). Trimming stripped 3 bases from V and 0 bases from J, with 17 bases between. Germline V gene sequence: CDR1 SQVTM, CDR2 ANQGSEA. The CDR3 extends over 16 amino acids. CDR3 residues: CSVDRGRHHMNTEAFF. The DNA for the CDR3 is TGCAGCGTTGACCGGGGGCGACATCACATGAACACTGAAGCTTTCTTT.

This sequence joins TRBV10-3 and TRBJ2-7, with D maybe TRBD1 (5 bases). Germline CDR1 and CDR2: ENHRY and SYGVKD. V was cut by 6 bases and J by 3 bases, with 15 bases left in between. The length of the CDR3 is 14 residues. In DNA form, the CDR3 reads TGTGCCATCAGACCGACAGTCAACAGCTACGAGCAGTACTTC. It encodes CAIRPTVNSYEQYF.

Only one count was recorded for this clone. V gene TRBV19 combines with J gene TRBJ1-2; no clear D gene. V was shortened by 10 bases and J by 7 bases, with 16 bases between the two germline ends. CDR3 length equals 12 residues. Germline V CDR1 and CDR2: LNHDA, SQIVND (reference sequence). CDR3 coding DNA: TGTGCCATCACCGGGATGGAAGGTGGCTACACCTTC. Amino acid sequence: CAITGMEGGYTF. The full variable domain, with the rest looked up from reference TRBV19 and TRBJ1-2, is DGGITQSPKYLFRKEGQNVTLSCEQNLNHDAMYWYRQDPGQGLRLIYYSQIVNDFQKGDIAEGYSVSREKKESFPLTVTSAQKNPTAFYLCAITGMEGGYTFGSGTRLTVV.

V gene TRBV29-1 combines with J gene TRBJ2-4; the D is unclear. In germline, CDR1 is SQVTM, CDR2 ANQGSEA. Trimming shortened V by 3 bases and J by 1 base, and 10 bases separated the two germline ends. The length of the CDR3 is 14 residues. CDR3 nucleotides: TGCAGCGTTGAGGGAATTGGGGCCAAAAACATTCAGTACTTC. It encodes CSVEGIGAKNIQYF.

J is TRBJ1-1 and V is TRBV6-5, with no clear D. Germline V gives CDR1 MNHEY, CDR2 SVGAGI. CDR3 size: 15 residues. The V end lost 6 bases, the J end lost 1 base, and 15 bases lay between the germline ends. CDR3 sequence (DNA): TGTGCCAGCAGCGCTAATCCTTTTTGGAACACTGAAGCTTTCTTT. Translation gives CASSANPFWNTEAFF.

The DNA of the CDR3 is TGCGCCAGCAGCCAAGTAGGACTCGAAGAGACCCAGTACTTC. It is translated as CASSQVGLEETQYF. The chain couples TRBV4-1 to TRBJ2-5; TRBD2 might be the D (5 bases). Germline CDR1 reads MGHRA; CDR2 reads YSYEKL. The CDR3 spans 14 residues. Trimming took 1 base from V and 3 from J, leaving 9 bases between them.